These 31 T cell receptor beta chains originate from one sample sequenced in a study of blood T cell repertoires in COVID-19 (dated by TCRdb to 2018 to 2020). Library generation was performed with the immunoSEQ multiplex PCR assay. The clones in this table, taken by TCRdb from immuneACCESS, are in-frame only. Not every clone is retained; where verified, under half of the shortfall comes from an unresolved V gene, and the cause of the rest is unknown. This sample has tens of thousands of clones in its table, and 85% to 90% of those were observed once. Of the sample, about 46% is held by the ten largest clones. Sequencing was performed on peripheral blood. The receptors derive from a woman aged 60-75 years with COVID-19, enrolled during active disease.

The V call is TRBV5-5, the J call TRBJ2-7, with D uncertain. The CDR3 is 13 residues long. The germline V gene encodes CDR1 SGHKS and CDR2 YYEKEE (reference sequence). Trimming left V 0 bases short and J 5 bases short, with 9 bases between. The CDR3 DNA sequence: TGTGCCAGCAGCTTGGTTTCACCGGACGAGCAGTACTTC. Its protein is CASSLVSPDEQYF.

The V call is TRBV5-5, the J call TRBJ1-3; maybe TRBD1 (6 bases). The CDR3 has 16 amino acids. Germline-derived CDR1 and CDR2 are SGHKS and YYEKEE (reference sequence). Trimming left V 1 base short and J 1 base short, with 12 bases between. CDR3 region: CASSLLQGSSGNTIYF. The CDR3 nucleotides are TGTGCCAGCAGCTTGCTACAGGGATCTTCTGGAAACACCATATATTTT.

The CDR3 here is CASTRGRLEKLFF. CDR3 coding DNA: TGTGCCAGCACCAGGGGGCGGCTTGAAAAACTGTTTTTT. The V gene is TRBV12-3 or TRBV12-4, the J gene TRBJ1-4; 8 positions agree with TRBD1. The CDR3 runs to 13 residues. V lost 7 bases, J lost 7 bases, and 5 bases stayed unmatched.

The V gene is TRBV18, the J gene TRBJ1-1; a weak D match, TRBD1 (5 bases). The CDR3 is 16 residues long. Germline lookup yields CDR1 KGHSH and CDR2 LQKENI. V dropped 2 bases and J dropped 7 bases, with 20 bases sitting between them. CDR3 region: CASSPKGQGSNNEAFF. The CDR3 DNA is TGTGCCAGCTCACCAAAGGGGCAGGGCTCCAATAATGAAGCTTTCTTT.

This chain connects TRBV3-1 (or the pseudogene TRBV3-2) to TRBJ2-3; D remains unclear. In germline, CDR1 is LGHDT, CDR2 YNNKEL (reference sequence). The length of the CDR3 is 12 residues. Trimming pared 4 bases from V and 2 bases from J, leaving 4 bases between. This chain's CDR3 is CASSPSTDTQYF. Written as DNA, the CDR3 is TGTGCCAGCAGCCCCTCCACAGATACGCAGTATTTT.

The CDR3 region has the DNA TGCGCCAGCAGCCAAGAAGCCCGTGGGGGCGCGTATGGGTACAATGAGCAGTTCTTC. As protein: CASSQEARGGAYGYNEQFF. V is TRBV4-3 and J is TRBJ2-1, with D possibly matching TRBD1 (6 bases). The germline V gene has CDR1 LGHNA and CDR2 YSLEER. Trimming pared 0 bases from V and 4 bases from J, leaving 22 bases between. The CDR3 is made up of 19 amino acids.

The chain recombines TRBV18 with TRBJ2-1, with D hard to call. With 2 bases removed from V and 0 bases from J, the gap between germline ends came to 8 bases. Germline V gene sequence: CDR1 KGHSH, CDR2 LQKENI. There are 15 residues in the CDR3. CDR3 sequence: CASSPKLSSYNEQFF. CDR3 in DNA: TGTGCCAGCTCACCAAAACTGAGCTCCTACAATGAGCAGTTCTTC. The whole variable domain, remainder taken from reference TRBV18 and TRBJ2-1, is NAGVMQNPRHLVRRRGQEARLRCSPMKGHSHVYWYRQLPEEGLKFMVYLQKENIIDESGMPKERFSAEFPKEGPSILRIQQVVRGDSAAYFCASSPKLSSYNEQFFGPGTRLTVL.

CDR3 nucleotides: TGCGCCAGCAGCCAAGCCCTTTGGGGGACTAGCAGCACCGGGGAGCTGTTTTTT. As protein: CASSQALWGTSSTGELFF. V and J are TRBV4-3 and TRBJ2-2, with 9 nucleotides matching TRBD2. V was clipped by 1 base and J by 4 bases; unmatched bases: 10. The CDR3 is 18 amino acids. Germline assignment: CDR1 LGHNA and CDR2 YSLEER.

This chain uses TRBV7-7 with TRBJ2-5; 14 bases are a match to TRBD2. Germline V gene data show CDR1 as SSHAT and CDR2 as FNYEAQ (reference sequence). The CDR3 length is 15 residues. J gave up 4 bases and V 5 bases, and 3 bases lay outside the gene matches. In nucleotides, the CDR3 is TGTGCCAGCAGCCTGACTAGCGGGGGGGCAGAGACCCAGTACTTC. Translation gives CASSLTSGGAETQYF.

This clone was seen just once. V is TRBV3-1 (or the pseudogene TRBV3-2) and J is TRBJ1-6; D is perhaps TRBD1 (6 bases). The CDR3 is 16 residues long. Germline V CDR1 and CDR2: LGHDT, YNNKEL (reference sequence). Between the trimmed V and J ends, which lost 1 base and 7 bases, there was a span of 14 bases. CDR3 sequence reads: CASSQGAPGDNSPLHF. The CDR3 bases are TGTGCCAGCAGCCAAGGGGCCCCAGGGGACAATTCACCCCTCCACTTT.

V gene TRBV3-1 (or the pseudogene TRBV3-2) combines with J gene TRBJ1-1, with no clear D. The ends were cut back, 5 bases at V and 5 bases at J, with 15 bases in the middle. Germline loops: CDR1 LGHDT, CDR2 YNNKEL (reference sequence). The CDR3 runs to 14 residues. CDR3 nucleotide sequence: TGTGCCAGCAGCACAGCCAGGAGAGGGACTGAAGCTTTCTTT. This codes for CASSTARRGTEAFF.

The CDR3 nucleotides read TGTGCCAGCAGTTACTCGGTTTCCGGACAGGGCTATGAGCAGTTCTTC. Translation gives CASSYSVSGQGYEQFF. The chain recombines TRBV6-5 with TRBJ2-1, with 8 bases lining up with TRBD1. With 0 bases clipped from V and 8 bases from J, the junction kept 9 bases outside the gene matches. Germline V gene lookup returns CDR1 MNHEY and CDR2 SVGAGI. This CDR3 is 16 amino acids long.

The chain employs TRBV25-1 and TRBJ1-1; weak D call: TRBD1 (5 bases). V lost 7 bases and J lost 0, with 15 bases in between. There are 15 residues in the CDR3. Germline-derived CDR1 and CDR2 are MGHDK and SYGVNS. The DNA of the CDR3 is TGTGCCAGCATGGGGGACTTACTATTGAACACTGAAGCTTTCTTT. Translation: CASMGDLLLNTEAFF.

The V and J genes are TRBV13 and TRBJ2-7; 10 nucleotides line up with TRBD2. The J segment lost 6 bases and the V segment lost 0 bases, leaving 14 bases of the junction unmatched. CDR3 length equals 18 residues. CDR1 is PRHDT and CDR2 is FYEKMQ in the germline V gene (reference sequence). CDR3 DNA: TGTGCCAGCAGCTTAGGGGGTGGTTTTGGTCTAGCGGGAGCCGAGCAGTACTTC. Translation gives CASSLGGGFGLAGAEQYF.

This chain joins TRBV13 and TRBJ2-5, with 13 nucleotides matching TRBD2. After removal of 6 bases from V and 4 bases from J, the junction contained 8 bases not matched to a gene. Germline V lookup: CDR1 PRHDT, CDR2 FYEKMQ (reference sequence). This CDR3 region has 16 residues. The CDR3 loop reads CASRDGTSGAPETQYF. The DNA of the CDR3 is TGTGCCAGCAGGGATGGGACTAGCGGGGCCCCAGAGACCCAGTACTTC.

The CDR3 sequence is CASSLQGHQPQHF. In nucleotides, the CDR3 is TGTGCCAGTAGCCTACAGGGCCATCAGCCCCAGCATTTT. The V call is TRBV19, the J call TRBJ1-5, with D perhaps TRBD1 (6 bases). Between the trimmed V and J ends, which lost 6 bases and 5 bases, there was a span of 11 bases. The CDR3 has 13 amino acids. CDR1 is LNHDA, CDR2 SQIVND, per germline (reference sequence). Complete variable domain (other parts from reference TRBV19 and TRBJ1-5): DGGITQSPKYLFRKEGQNVTLSCEQNLNHDAMYWYRQDPGQGLRLIYYSQIVNDFQKGDIAEGYSVSREKKESFPLTVTSAQKNPTAFYLCASSLQGHQPQHFGDGTRLSIL.

CDR3 residues: CSVLTGPSYEQYF. DNA of the CDR3: TGCAGCGTCCTGACAGGACCTTCCTACGAGCAGTACTTC. J is TRBJ2-7 and V is TRBV29-1, with D maybe TRBD1 (6 bases). The V end lost 6 bases, the J end lost 1 base, and 13 bases lay between the germline ends. The V gene's germline CDR1 is SQVTM and CDR2 ANQGSEA. The CDR3 length is 13 residues.

In its sample, this clone was seen once. The chain is built from TRBV18 and TRBJ1-4, with 9 positions matching TRBD1. The CDR3 length is 16 residues. Germline V gene lookup returns CDR1 KGHSH and CDR2 LQKENI. Unmatched junction bases numbered 8, after V lost 2 bases and J lost 7 bases. The CDR3 loop reads CASSPMDRQGVEKLFF. The DNA for the CDR3 is TGTGCCAGCTCACCAATGGACAGACAGGGGGTTGAAAAACTGTTTTTT.

The rearrangement links TRBV7-2 to TRBJ2-7, with TRBD1 matching over 12 bases. The CDR3 consists of 16 residues. V was pared by 5 bases and J by 7 bases, with 12 bases of the junction left unmatched. Germline loops: CDR1 SGHTA, CDR2 FQGNSA. This chain's CDR3 is CASSTYTGTGGGEQYF. CDR3 DNA: TGTGCCAGCAGCACCTATACCGGGACAGGGGGCGGAGAGCAGTACTTC.

This rearrangement joins TRBV10-3 to TRBJ1-5; D uncertain. The CDR3 consists of 16 residues. CDR1 and CDR2 from the germline V gene are ENHRY and SYGVKD. V lost 1 base and J 0 bases, leaving 10 bases between the germline ends. The CDR3 region has the DNA TGTGCCATCAGTGAGTTGAGACTTTATAGCAATCAGCCCCAGCATTTT. This codes for CAISELRLYSNQPQHF.

The V call is TRBV10-3, the J call TRBJ1-5; the D is unclear. Germline V gene data show CDR1 as ENHRY and CDR2 as SYGVKD. With 10 bases removed from V and 1 base from J, the gap between germline ends came to 11 bases. The CDR3 consists of 13 residues. Here the CDR3 reads CASATGSNQPQHF. The CDR3 DNA reads TGTGCCAGCGCGACGGGGAGCAATCAGCCCCAGCATTTT.

V is TRBV7-2 and J is TRBJ1-6; 9 positions agree with TRBD1. The CDR3 is made up of 14 amino acids. The germline gives CDR1 SGHTA, CDR2 FQGNSA. V shed 4 bases and J 13 bases; nucleotides not matched to a gene: 8. The CDR3 is CASSSGTGFPPLHF. The CDR3 DNA reads TGTGCCAGCAGCTCCGGGACAGGGTTTCCCCCCCTCCACTTT.

V is TRBV24-1 and J is TRBJ2-1, with D maybe TRBD1 (6 bases). V lost 3 bases and J 10 bases, leaving 9 bases between the germline ends. The CDR3 covers 12 residues. The germline V gene has CDR1 KGHDR and CDR2 SFDVKD. CDR3 protein: CATSDATGEQFF. Written as DNA, the CDR3 is TGTGCCACCAGTGATGCCACAGGGGAGCAGTTCTTC.

This clone was seen a single time. The chain employs TRBV27 and TRBJ2-1, with TRBD2 identical over 7 bases. Per germline, CDR1 MNHEY and CDR2 SMNVEV (reference sequence). The CDR3 has 15 residues. The J segment lost 8 bases and the V segment lost 7 bases, leaving 14 bases of the junction unmatched. The CDR3 DNA reads as TGTGCCAGCACCGCTCGATTGGGAGGGCGAGATGAGCAGTTCTTC. It encodes CASTARLGGRDEQFF.

CDR3 in amino acids: CASSRGQQETQYF. The CDR3 nucleotides read TGTGCCAGCAGCCGGGGACAGCAAGAGACCCAGTACTTC. The J gene is TRBJ2-5, the V gene TRBV13; the match to TRBD1 covers 7 bases. Trimming cost V 5 bases and J 2 bases; bases outside gene matches: 2. CDR3 length: 13 residues. CDR1 and CDR2 from the germline V gene are PRHDT and FYEKMQ (reference sequence).

This rearrangement joins TRBV10-3 to TRBJ1-2, with a possible D match to TRBD1 (5 bases). Germline loops: CDR1 ENHRY, CDR2 SYGVKD. This CDR3 contains 14 residues. Trimming cost V 7 bases and J 10 bases, with 22 bases left between them. CDR3 DNA: TGTGCCATCAACAAAATTGGGACCGGCGGGGCCTACACCTTC. Protein sequence: CAINKIGTGGAYTF.

This clone has more than one count but fewer than ten. At one end, the junction sequence differs from germline, possibly due to a read error. V gene TRBV11-3 combines with J gene TRBJ1-6; no definite D call. CDR1 SGHNT and CDR2 YENEEA come from the germline V gene. CDR3 size: 13 residues. CDR3 in amino acids: CGSGRGDRSPLHF. The DNA of the CDR3 is TGTGGCAGCGGGAGAGGAGATCGTTCACCCCTCCACTTT.

The rearrangement links TRBV2 to TRBJ2-5; perhaps TRBD1 as D (6 bases). The germline gives CDR1 SNHLY, CDR2 FYNNEI. CDR3 length: 13 residues. V shed 10 bases and J shed 1 base, with 13 bases lying between them. CDR3 nucleotides: TGTGCCACCGCCGGGGACACCCAAGAGACCCAGTACTTC. As protein: CATAGDTQETQYF.

The chain employs TRBV10-3 and TRBJ1-1; D gene uncertain. Deletions cut 6 bases from V and 1 base from J, with 9 bases between. Per the germline V gene, CDR1 is ENHRY and CDR2 is SYGVKD. The CDR3 length is 13 residues. The CDR3 DNA is TGTGCCATCAGCGGCAGCGCGAACACTGAAGCTTTCTTT. Encoded protein: CAISGSANTEAFF.

The chain has TRBV6-2 or TRBV6-3 and TRBJ2-7, with 10 nucleotides matching TRBD1. CDR1 and CDR2 (germline): MNHEY, SVGEGT. The CDR3 sequence is 18 residues long. The J segment lost 4 bases and the V segment lost 0 bases, leaving 12 bases of the junction unmatched. The chain's CDR3 is CASSYSGTGAFVGYEQYF. CDR3 DNA sequence: TGTGCCAGCAGTTACTCGGGGACAGGGGCCTTTGTTGGTTACGAGCAGTACTTC.

This chain connects TRBV6-2 or TRBV6-3 to TRBJ2-7; D may be TRBD1 (6 bases). Germline CDR1 MNHEY, CDR2 SVGEGT. This CDR3 has 14 amino acids. With 2 bases removed from V and 2 bases from J, the gap between germline ends came to 10 bases. In DNA form, the CDR3 reads TGTGCCAGCAGTTACCTCCACAGGGCCTACGAGCAGTACTTC. Amino acid sequence: CASSYLHRAYEQYF.